The source of this TCR beta chain is a study of STAT5B mutations in CD4+ large granular lymphocyte leukemia. Germline-derived CDR1 and CDR2 are SGHNT and YYREEE (reference sequence). The CDR3 runs 14 residues. Trimming cost V 4 bases and J 6 bases, with 17 bases left between them. Here immunoSEQ multiplex PCR was the method, and the copy in TCRdb shows in-frame clones only, minus some. Altogether under 50,000 clones are present, about four fifths being singletons, with the ten largest covering under 0.4%. The chain has TRBV5-4 and TRBJ2-7; TRBD2 might be the D (5 bases). The sample taken for sequencing was CD4+ T cells from blood buffy coats. The source is a human donor in good health. Here the CDR3 reads CASSRKLGDREQYF. CDR3 DNA sequence: TGTGCCAGCAGCAGAAAACTCGGGGATCGCGAGCAGTACTTC.